This T cell receptor (beta chain) was documented in a study of tumor and adjacent non-tumor tissue in lung cancer. RNA was extracted from bulk tissue without any cell sorting. Chemotherapy-naive patients with new lung cancer underwent thoracic surgery in China, August–November 2014. A modified ARM-PCR protocol with three rounds of nested PCR amplified TCRbeta. TCRdb passed the multiplex PCR reads through MiXCR, listing each CDR3 protein once. The table shows about 110,000 distinct CDR3 sequences, with over 70% occurring only once. Germline values: CDR1 SGHAT, CDR2 FQNNGV. The CDR3 extends over 15 amino acids. To note about this clonotype: Its cognate antigen is unknown. A read error may account for a junction end that differs from germline.

Study conclusions and caveats: Tumor tissue had significantly higher TCR diversity than normal lung. Tumor repertoires had a smaller top 100 clone share than normal lung.

The receptor's source is a man in his 70s with non-small cell lung cancer. The gene calls are TRBV11-2 and TRBJ2-7, with D perhaps TRBD1 (5 bases). The material sequenced was lung tumor tissue. For the CDR3, the DNA is TGTGCCAACAGCCCTGGGCCAGGGCCCTCCTACGAGCAGTACTTC. Its translation: CANSPGPGPSYEQYF.